The source of this T cell receptor (beta chain) is a study of blood T cells in healthy people across ages. Study-level points and caveats: Donors of long life had a larger count of naive CD4+ cells and greater diversity than aged donors.

Primers used in a second PCR of about 6 to 12 cycles were a sample-barcoded 5' primer and a J-beta primer mix. TCRdb used MiXCR to reprocess the 5' RACE reads, holding one entry per CDR3 protein. The table has over 1,500,000 distinct CDR3 sequences, 49% seen once. Donors each provided roughly 10 milliliters of peripheral blood. A remark on this clonotype: What it binds is unknown.

The CDR3 loop spans 15 amino acids. Germline V gene lookup returns CDR1 ENHRY and CDR2 SYGVKD. V lost 3 bases, J lost 0 bases, and 6 bases lay in between. The origin of this receptor is a woman aged 40 to 50 in good health. The rearrangement links TRBV10-3 to TRBJ1-6, with no clear D. Input material: blood. Written as DNA, the CDR3 is TGTGCCATCAGTGACAGGAGCTCCTATAATTCACCCCTCCACTTT. Protein sequence: CAISDRSSYNSPLHF.